These 3 T cell receptor beta chains originate from one sample sequenced in a study of shared clonotypes between healthy human individuals. Clones were sequenced by immunoSEQ multiplex PCR, and TCRdb holds only the in-frame ones, with some missing. The sample carries over a million clones, more than 75% recorded once. The specimen sequenced was memory CD4+ T cells from PBMCs. Subset reported: CD45RA-negative fraction. These receptors all come from a young man in good health. Some clones in this sample may be carry-over from other donors' samples.

The chain's CDR3 is CASSLDVLAGEGVTGELFF. The CDR3 bases are TGCGCCAGCAGCTTGGATGTCCTAGCGGGAGAAGGGGTCACCGGGGAGCTGTTTTTT. The chain joins TRBV5-1 to TRBJ2-2; 10 bases match TRBD2. The CDR3 has 19 residues. Germline-derived CDR1 and CDR2 are SGHRS and YFSETQ. Unmatched junction bases numbered 12, after V lost 0 bases and J lost 4 bases.

The genes are TRBV7-2 and TRBJ1-2; D uncertain. This CDR3 is built from 18 residues. V was pared by 2 bases and J by 8 bases, with 27 bases between. In germline, CDR1 is SGHTA, CDR2 FQGNSA. The CDR3: CASSLRRISAENLYGYTF. CDR3 coding DNA: TGTGCCAGCAGCTTACGTCGCATATCAGCCGAGAACTTGTACGGCTACACCTTC. Full variable domain (remainder filled in from reference TRBV7-2 and TRBJ1-2): GAGVSQSPSNKVTEKGKDVELRCDPISGHTALYWYRQSLGQGLEFLIYFQGNSAPDKSGLPSDRFSAERTGGSVSTLTIQRTQQEDSAVYLCASSLRRISAENLYGYTFGSGTRLTVV.

The chain combines TRBV19 with TRBJ1-1, with D maybe TRBD1 (5 bases). This CDR3 has 15 amino acids. The germline gives CDR1 LNHDA, CDR2 SQIVND (reference sequence). Between the trimmed V and J ends, which lost 5 bases and 1 base, there was a span of 14 bases. DNA for the CDR3: TGTGCCAGTAGTGCCCGACAGCGAGAGAACACTGAAGCTTTCTTT. Its protein is CASSARQRENTEAFF.